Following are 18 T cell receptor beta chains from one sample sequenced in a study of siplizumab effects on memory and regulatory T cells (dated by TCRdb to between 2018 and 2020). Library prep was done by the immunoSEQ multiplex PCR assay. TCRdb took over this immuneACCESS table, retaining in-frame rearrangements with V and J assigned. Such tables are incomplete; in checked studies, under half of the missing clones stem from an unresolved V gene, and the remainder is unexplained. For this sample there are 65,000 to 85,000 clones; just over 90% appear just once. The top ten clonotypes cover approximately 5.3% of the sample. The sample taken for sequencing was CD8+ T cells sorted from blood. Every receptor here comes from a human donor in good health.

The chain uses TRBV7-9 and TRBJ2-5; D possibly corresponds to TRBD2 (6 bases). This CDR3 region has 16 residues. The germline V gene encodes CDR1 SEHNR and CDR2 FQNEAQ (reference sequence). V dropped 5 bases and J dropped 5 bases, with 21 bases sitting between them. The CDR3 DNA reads TGTGCCAGCAGCCTGCGTTCTGGACTACAGGCTGAGACCCAGTACTTC. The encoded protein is CASSLRSGLQAETQYF.

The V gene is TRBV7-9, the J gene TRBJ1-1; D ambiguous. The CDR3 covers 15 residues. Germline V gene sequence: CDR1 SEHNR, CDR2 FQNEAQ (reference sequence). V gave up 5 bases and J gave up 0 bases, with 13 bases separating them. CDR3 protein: CASSQPKGMNTEAFF. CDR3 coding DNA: TGTGCCAGCAGCCAACCAAAGGGAATGAACACTGAAGCTTTCTTT.

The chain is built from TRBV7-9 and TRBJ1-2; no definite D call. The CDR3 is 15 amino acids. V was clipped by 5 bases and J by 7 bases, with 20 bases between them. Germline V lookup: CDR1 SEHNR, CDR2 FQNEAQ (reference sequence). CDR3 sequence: CASSERSTLTGGYTF. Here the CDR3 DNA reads TGTGCCAGCAGCGAACGTTCAACACTCACGGGTGGCTACACCTTC. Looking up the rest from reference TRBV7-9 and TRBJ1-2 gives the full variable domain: DTGVSQNPRHKITKRGQNVTFRCDPISEHNRLYWYRQTLGQGPEFLTYFQNEAQLEKSRLLSDRFSAERPKGSFSTLEIQRTEQGDSAMYLCASSERSTLTGGYTFGSGTRLTVV.

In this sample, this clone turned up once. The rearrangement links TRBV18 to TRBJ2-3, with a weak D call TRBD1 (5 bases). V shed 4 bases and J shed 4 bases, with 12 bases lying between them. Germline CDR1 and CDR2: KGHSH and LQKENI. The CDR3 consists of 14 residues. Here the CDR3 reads CASSLAGHPDTQYF. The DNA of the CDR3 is TGTGCCAGCTCACTGGCTGGACATCCAGATACGCAGTATTTT.

This CDR3 reads CSVVAGHGYTF. CDR3 nucleotides: TGCAGCGTCGTAGCCGGGCACGGCTACACCTTC. V gene TRBV29-1 combines with J gene TRBJ1-2; D call uncertain. Germline values: CDR1 SQVTM, CDR2 ANQGSEA. This CDR3 region has 11 residues. Trimming cost V 6 bases and J 8 bases, with 13 bases left between them.

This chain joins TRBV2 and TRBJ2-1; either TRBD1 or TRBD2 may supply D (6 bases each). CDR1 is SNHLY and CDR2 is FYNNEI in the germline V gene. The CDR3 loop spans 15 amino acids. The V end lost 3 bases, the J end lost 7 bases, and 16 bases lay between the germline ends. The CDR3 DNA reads TGTGCCAGCAGTGAGTGGAGGGACAACATTAATGAGCAGTTCTTC. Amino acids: CASSEWRDNINEQFF.

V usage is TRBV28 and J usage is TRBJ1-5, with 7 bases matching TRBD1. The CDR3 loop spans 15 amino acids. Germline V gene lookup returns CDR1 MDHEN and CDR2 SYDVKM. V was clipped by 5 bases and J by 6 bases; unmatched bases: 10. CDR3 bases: TGTGCCAGCAGTCCACAGGGGAACACTGGTCAGCCCCAGCATTTT. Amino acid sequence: CASSPQGNTGQPQHF.

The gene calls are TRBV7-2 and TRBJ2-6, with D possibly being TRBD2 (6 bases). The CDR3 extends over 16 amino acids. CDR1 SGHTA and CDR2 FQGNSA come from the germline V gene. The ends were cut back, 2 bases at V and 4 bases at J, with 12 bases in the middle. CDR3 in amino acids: CASSLLGGPGANVLTF. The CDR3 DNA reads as TGTGCCAGCAGCTTATTGGGGGGTCCCGGGGCCAACGTCCTGACTTTC.

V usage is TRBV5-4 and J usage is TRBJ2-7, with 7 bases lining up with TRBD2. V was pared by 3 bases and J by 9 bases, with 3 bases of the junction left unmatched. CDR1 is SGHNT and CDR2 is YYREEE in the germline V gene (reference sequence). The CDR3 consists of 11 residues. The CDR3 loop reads CASSSGGGQYF. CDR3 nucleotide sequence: TGTGCCAGCAGCTCGGGAGGCGGGCAGTACTTC. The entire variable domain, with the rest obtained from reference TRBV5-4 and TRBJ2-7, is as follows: ETGVTQSPTHLIKTRGQQVTLRCSSQSGHNTVSWYQQALGQGPQFIFQYYREEENGRGNFPPRFSGLQFPNYSSELNVNALELDDSALYLCASSSGGGQYFGPGTRLTVT.

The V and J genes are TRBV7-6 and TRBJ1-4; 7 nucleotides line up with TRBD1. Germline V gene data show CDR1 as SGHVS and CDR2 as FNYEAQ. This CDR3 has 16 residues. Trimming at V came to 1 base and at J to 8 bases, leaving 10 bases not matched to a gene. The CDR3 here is CASSLEGGGGREKLFF. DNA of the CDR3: TGTGCCAGCAGCTTAGAGGGAGGAGGGGGCCGGGAAAAACTGTTTTTT.

In nucleotides, the CDR3 is TGTGCCAGCAGTTCGGTGTCTGGGGGAACGGGACGGCTAGCGGGTTCGGGGACCCAGTACTTC. The encoded protein is CASSSVSGGTGRLAGSGTQYF. V is TRBV9 and J is TRBJ2-5, with 8 bases fitting TRBD2. From germline, CDR1 is SGDLS and CDR2 YYNGEE. This CDR3 has 21 residues. V trimming: 5 bases; J trimming: 7 bases; junction bases outside the gene matches: 31.

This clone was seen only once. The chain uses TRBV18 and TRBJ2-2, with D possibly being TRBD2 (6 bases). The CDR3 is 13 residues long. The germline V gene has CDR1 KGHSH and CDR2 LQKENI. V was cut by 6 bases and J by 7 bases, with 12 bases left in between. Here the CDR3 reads CASSTEGSGELFF. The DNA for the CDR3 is TGTGCCAGCTCCACGGAGGGCAGCGGGGAGCTGTTTTTT.

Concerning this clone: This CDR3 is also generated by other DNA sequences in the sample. The CDR3 region is CASSQEAGLATEQYF. The CDR3 region has the DNA TGCGCCAGCAGCCAAGAGGCCGGACTAGCGACCGAGCAGTACTTC. V gene TRBV4-3 combines with J gene TRBJ2-7; 9 positions match TRBD2. Germline loops: CDR1 LGHNA, CDR2 YSLEER. The CDR3 is 15 residues long. V lost 0 bases to trimming and J lost 6 bases; unmatched junction nucleotides: 6.

The CDR3 here is CASSRPDSYTEAFF. The CDR3 nucleotides read TGTGCCAGCAGCCGACCTGACAGTTACACTGAAGCTTTCTTT. The chain combines TRBV11-2 with TRBJ1-1, with D perhaps TRBD1 (5 bases). The CDR3 consists of 14 residues. Germline V gene sequence: CDR1 SGHAT, CDR2 FQNNGV. V was clipped by 5 bases and J by 3 bases, with 13 bases between them.

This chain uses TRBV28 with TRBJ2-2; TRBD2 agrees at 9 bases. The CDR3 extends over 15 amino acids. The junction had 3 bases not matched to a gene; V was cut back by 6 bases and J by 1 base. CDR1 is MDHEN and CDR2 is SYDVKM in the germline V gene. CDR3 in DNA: TGTGCCAGCAGAGATAGCGGGGGGAACACCGGGGAGCTGTTTTTT. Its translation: CASRDSGGNTGELFF.

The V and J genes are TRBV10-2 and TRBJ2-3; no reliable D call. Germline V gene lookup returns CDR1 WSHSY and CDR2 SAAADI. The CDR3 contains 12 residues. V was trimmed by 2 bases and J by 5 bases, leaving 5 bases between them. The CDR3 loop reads CASSEGEDTQYF. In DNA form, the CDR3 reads TGCGCCAGCAGTGAGGGGGAAGATACGCAGTATTTT.

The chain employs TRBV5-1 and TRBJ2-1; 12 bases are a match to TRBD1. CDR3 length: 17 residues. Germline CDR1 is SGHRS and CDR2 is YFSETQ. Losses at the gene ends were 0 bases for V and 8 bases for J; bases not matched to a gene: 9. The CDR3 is CASSLAVGTGGNYEQFF. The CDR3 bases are TGCGCCAGCAGCTTGGCCGTCGGGACAGGGGGCAACTATGAGCAGTTCTTC. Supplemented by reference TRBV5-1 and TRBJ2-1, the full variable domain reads KAGVTQTPRYLIKTRGQQVTLSCSPISGHRSVSWYQQTPGQGLQFLFEYFSETQRNKGNFPGRFSGRQFSNSRSEMNVSTLELGDSALYLCASSLAVGTGGNYEQFFGPGTRLTVL.

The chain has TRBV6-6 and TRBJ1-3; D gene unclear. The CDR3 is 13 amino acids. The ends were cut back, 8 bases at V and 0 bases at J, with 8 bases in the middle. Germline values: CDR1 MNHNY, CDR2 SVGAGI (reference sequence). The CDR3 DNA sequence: TGTGCCAGCGCGGTGGGCTCTGGAAACACCATATATTTT. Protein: CASAVGSGNTIYF.